What follows are 10 T cell receptor beta chains derived from one specimen sequenced in a study of cytomegalovirus exposure and HLA in healthy donors. Amplification used 60 Vbeta primers and 13 Jbeta primers. The repertoire was sequenced with immunoSEQ multiplex PCR; TCRdb's copy has only in-frame clones and lacks some. The top ten clones hold roughly 7% of a sample with some 91,000 clones, about 75% of them seen once. Sequenced: PBMCs. Receptors originate from a man in his forties in good health and CMV-seropositive.

This chain joins TRBV27 and TRBJ2-7, with D perhaps matching TRBD1 (6 bases). V dropped 3 bases and J dropped 4 bases, with 16 bases sitting between them. The CDR3 length is 15 residues. Germline assignment: CDR1 MNHEY and CDR2 SMNVEV (reference sequence). CDR3 sequence reads: CASSLGRTERYEQYF. CDR3 DNA: TGTGCCAGCAGTTTGGGACGGACAGAACGATACGAGCAGTACTTC.

The chain carries TRBV18 and TRBJ2-7, with 16 bases matching TRBD2. The germline V gene has CDR1 KGHSH and CDR2 LQKENI. Trimming cost V 2 bases and J 0 bases; bases outside gene matches: 4. The CDR3 contains 18 residues. The DNA of the CDR3 is TGTGCCAGCTCACCAGGGGGACTAGCGGGGGGGATCTCCTACGAGCAGTACTTC. Translated, it gives CASSPGGLAGGISYEQYF.

This clone was found once. This chain connects TRBV4-1 to TRBJ1-6, with 7 bases matching TRBD1. V lost 3 bases to trimming and J lost 5 bases; unmatched junction nucleotides: 4. There are 15 residues in the CDR3. CDR1 is MGHRA, CDR2 YSYEKL, per germline. DNA for the CDR3: TGCGCCAGCAGCCATCCCACAGGGGATAATTCACCCCTCCACTTT. Translating gives CASSHPTGDNSPLHF.

The chain combines TRBV5-4 with TRBJ1-6; D is possibly TRBD1 (6 bases). Per the germline V gene, CDR1 is SGHNT and CDR2 is YYREEE (reference sequence). The CDR3 is 18 residues long. V was pared by 4 bases and J by 9 bases, with 26 bases between. The CDR3 reads CASSGGGQGGLRSSPLHF. CDR3 nucleotide sequence: TGTGCCAGCAGCGGGGGGGGCCAGGGCGGGTTGCGAAGTTCACCCCTCCACTTT.

This chain joins TRBV28 and TRBJ2-3; 9 positions agree with TRBD2. Per the germline V gene, CDR1 is MDHEN and CDR2 is SYDVKM. The length of the CDR3 is 12 residues. Trimming cost V 6 bases and J 6 bases; bases outside gene matches: 1. This CDR3 is CASRAGGDTQYF. CDR3 in DNA: TGTGCCAGCAGGGCGGGAGGGGATACGCAGTATTTT.

J is TRBJ1-4 and V is TRBV5-1; the D is unclear. The CDR3 sequence is 14 residues long. Trimming stripped 0 bases from V and 11 bases from J, with 14 bases between. CDR1 and CDR2 (germline): SGHRS, YFSETQ. The CDR3 DNA reads as TGCGCCAGCAGCTTGGGGGCCGAGGGAGACAAACTGTTTTTT. This translates into CASSLGAEGDKLFF.

The table lists this clone with a few counts. The CDR3 coding sequence is TGTGCCAGTAGTATAGCAGGACAGGGGCGGAGCTCCTACAATGAGCAGTTCTTC. Translation gives CASSIAGQGRSSYNEQFF. This chain joins TRBV19 and TRBJ2-1; TRBD1 agrees at 9 bases. V dropped 1 base and J dropped 0; count of bases not matched to a gene: 7. Looked up from germline, CDR1 is LNHDA and CDR2 is SQIVND (reference sequence). The CDR3 length is 18 residues.

About this clone: At the DNA level, this CDR3 is encoded by other sequences in the same sample as well. The chain joins TRBV10-3 to TRBJ1-5; no firm D call. Germline values: CDR1 ENHRY, CDR2 SYGVKD. There are 14 residues in the CDR3. V lost 2 bases and J 3 bases, leaving 8 bases between the germline ends. CDR3 residues: CAISEAEFNQPQHF. In nucleotides, the CDR3 is TGTGCCATCAGTGAGGCCGAGTTCAATCAGCCCCAGCATTTT.

The chain couples TRBV27 to TRBJ2-5; no definite D call. The CDR3 is 12 residues long. Germline CDR1 is MNHEY and CDR2 is SMNVEV (reference sequence). V lost 4 bases and J lost 4, with 7 bases in between. In DNA, the CDR3 is TGTGCCAGCAGTTCTAACTTAGAGACCCAGTACTTC. It codes for CASSSNLETQYF.

V usage is TRBV19 and J usage is TRBJ2-3; TRBD2 agrees at 13 bases. Germline V gene lookup returns CDR1 LNHDA and CDR2 SQIVND (reference sequence). The CDR3 covers 18 residues. Unmatched junction bases numbered 9, after V lost 4 bases and J lost 2 bases. CDR3 region: CASSTGLAGLLNTDTQYF. The DNA of the CDR3 is TGTGCCAGTAGTACGGGACTAGCGGGACTCTTAAACACAGATACGCAGTATTTT.